This T cell receptor beta chain was sequenced during a study of blood T cell repertoires in COVID-19. Study background: Acute and convalescent COVID-19 specimens originated in the United States, Italy and Spain. PBMCs, B-cell-depleted T cells, or T cells were the source of the cDNA or gDNA that made up the material.

Germline CDR1 LNHDA, CDR2 SQIVND (reference sequence). This CDR3 has 15 amino acids. After removal of 6 bases from V and 1 base from J, the junction contained 6 bases not matched to a gene. The authors' processing: For nucleated cells, counts were estimated from reference gene primer amplification. The repertoire was sequenced with immunoSEQ multiplex PCR; TCRdb's copy has only in-frame clones and lacks some. V and J calls and clone size are given by that table; D and trimming were obtained from the DNA. The data hold about 310,000 clones, with roughly 91% observed a single time. This clonotype was obtained from a man aged 50-59 years with active or convalescent COVID-19. The source material was peripheral blood. V and J are TRBV19 and TRBJ1-5, with 7 positions matching TRBD1. CDR3 DNA sequence: TGTGCCAGTAGGACCACAGGGGCAAGCAATCAGCCCCAGCATTTT. It translates to CASRTTGASNQPQHF.